This TCR beta chain was recovered during a study of blood T cells in healthy people across ages. Notes on the study in general: Per million T cells, TCR beta diversity dropped roughly linearly as age increased.

The CDR3 spans 14 residues. Germline lookup yields CDR1 ENHRY and CDR2 SYGVKD. V was trimmed by 4 bases and J by 0 bases, leaving 9 bases between them. Together with a sample-barcoded 5' primer, a J-beta primer mix was included in a second PCR lasting about 6 to 11 cycles. Each cDNA molecule carried a tag from a template-switch adaptor that contained 12 random nucleotides. TCRdb recomputed calls from the 5' RACE reads with MiXCR, one row per CDR3 protein. The repertoire holds over 1,300,000 distinct CDR3 sequences, approximately 60% seen once, with under 8.5% in the top ten. Individuals who donated were healthy Caucasians from Russia aged roughly 6 to 100. Notes on this clonotype: Its antigen is not identified.

The V call is TRBV10-3, the J call TRBJ1-1; perhaps TRBD1 as D (5 bases). Sequencing used blood. The TCR originated in a man between 18 and 29 years old in good health. CDR3 region: CAISVGGMNTEAFF. DNA for the CDR3: TGTGCCATCAGTGTCGGGGGGATGAACACTGAAGCTTTCTTT.